The 25 T cell receptor beta chains listed next were all sequenced from one sample in a study of Tregs in tolerant kidney transplant recipients. Generated by immunoSEQ multiplex PCR, the TCRdb table keeps only in-frame clones and is missing some. The sample lists 60,000 or so clones; approximately 85% were seen once. This specimen consisted of Tregs from blood, obtained before the transplant. The receptors shown here come from a human donor who received a combined kidney and bone marrow transplant.

The V call is TRBV6-5, the J call TRBJ2-5, with 9 bases matching TRBD2. With V trimmed by 4 bases and J by 5 bases, 8 bases remained unmatched. Germline V CDR1 and CDR2: MNHEY, SVGAGI. The length of the CDR3 is 15 residues. The CDR3 DNA reads as TGTGCCAGCAGTTGGCTTAGCGGGAGTCGGGAGACCCAGTACTTC. As protein: CASSWLSGSRETQYF.

The CDR3 is CASSMTRGPGNTIYF. CDR3 bases: TGTGCCAGCAGTATGACCAGGGGTCCAGGAAACACCATATATTTT. This chain links TRBV6-6 with TRBJ1-3, with TRBD1 as a possible D gene (6 bases). The germline gives CDR1 MNHNY, CDR2 SVGAGI (reference sequence). V was cut by 5 bases and J by 4 bases, with 15 bases left in between. CDR3 length: 15 amino acids.

This clone was detected once. J is TRBJ1-2 and V is TRBV27; TRBD1 matches 10 bases. The CDR3 is 14 amino acids. Germline CDR1 is MNHEY and CDR2 is SMNVEV (reference sequence). Trimming cost V 4 bases and J 6 bases; bases outside gene matches: 5. Written as DNA, the CDR3 is TGTGCCAGCAGTTCGGACAGGGGGATAGATGGCTACACCTTC. This codes for CASSSDRGIDGYTF.

The chain uses TRBV25-1 and TRBJ2-5; D not certain. The J call may be incorrect, as the DNA end agrees better with TRBJ2-7. CDR3 length equals 13 residues. Looked up from germline, CDR1 is MGHDK and CDR2 is SYGVNS. The chain's CDR3 is CASSDRFFDEQYF. In nucleotides, the CDR3 is TGTGCCAGCAGTGATAGGTTTTTTGACGAGCAGTACTTC.

This clone has just a few counts. The chain carries TRBV11-2 and TRBJ1-1; 12 bases match TRBD1. Germline V CDR1 and CDR2: SGHAT, FQNNGV. The CDR3 sequence is 13 residues long. V shed 8 bases and J 9 bases; nucleotides not matched to a gene: 7. In DNA, the CDR3 is TGTGCCAGCTGCCGGGACAGGGGGCATCAAGCTTTCTTT. Its translation is CASCRDRGHQAFF.

V and J are TRBV28 and TRBJ1-2; 7 bases are a match to TRBD1. This CDR3 comprises 14 residues. CDR1 is MDHEN and CDR2 is SYDVKM in the germline V gene. The J segment lost 4 bases and the V segment lost 4 bases, leaving 6 bases of the junction unmatched. The CDR3 here is CASSSTGVVYGYTF. The CDR3 region has the DNA TGTGCCAGCAGTTCTACAGGGGTTGTCTATGGCTACACCTTC.

The chain is built from TRBV29-1 and TRBJ1-4; 10 nucleotides line up with TRBD1. The CDR3 consists of 13 residues. V was clipped by 4 bases and J by 7 bases; unmatched bases: 3. Looked up from germline, CDR1 is SQVTM and CDR2 is ANQGSEA. CDR3 residues: CSVAGQGTEKLFF. DNA of the CDR3: TGCAGCGTTGCGGGACAGGGGACTGAAAAACTGTTTTTT.

This chain links TRBV10-2 with TRBJ2-5; 14 positions agree with TRBD2. Trimming removed 7 bases from V and 4 bases from J; junction bases left unmatched: 8. CDR3 length: 16 residues. Germline V gene sequence: CDR1 WSHSY, CDR2 SAAADI. Here the CDR3 reads CASKPGLAGEIETQYF. In DNA, the CDR3 is TGCGCCAGCAAGCCGGGACTAGCGGGAGAGATAGAGACCCAGTACTTC.

V is TRBV11-2 and J is TRBJ2-5, with 9 bases aligning to TRBD1. The J call may be in error: the DNA end matches TRBJ2-7 better. The germline CDR1 and CDR2 sequences are SGHAT and FQNNGV. The CDR3 is made up of 18 amino acids. The CDR3 is CASSLGYWYGTGTDEQYF. As DNA, the CDR3 is TGTGCCAGCAGCTTGGGCTATTGGTACGGGACAGGGACGGACGAGCAGTACTTC.

The chain joins TRBV5-5 to TRBJ2-5; possibly TRBD2 for D (6 bases). This CDR3 region has 15 residues. Trimming shortened V by 2 bases and J by 4 bases, and 15 bases separated the two germline ends. The germline V gene has CDR1 SGHKS and CDR2 YYEKEE (reference sequence). This CDR3 is CASSLSAGWGETQYF. In DNA form, the CDR3 reads TGTGCCAGCAGCTTATCGGCGGGGTGGGGAGAGACCCAGTACTTC.

The rearrangement links TRBV5-1 to TRBJ2-1; 12 bases agree with TRBD1. The V gene end was trimmed by 4 bases and the J gene end by 3 bases; junction bases not matched to a gene: 8. The CDR3 consists of 17 residues. Per the germline V gene, CDR1 is SGHRS and CDR2 is YFSETQ. CDR3 bases: TGCGCCAGCAGCCCGGGGACAGGGGGCAGTTTCTACAATGAGCAGTTCTTC. Amino acids: CASSPGTGGSFYNEQFF.

As regards this clone: An end of the junction does not agree with germline; a read error may underlie this. This rearrangement joins TRBV5-3 to TRBJ2-7; 8 bases map to TRBD1. Being an ORF, TRBV5-3 has a function that is uncertain. CDR3 length equals 14 residues. The CDR3 nucleotides are TGTGCCAGCAGCTCCCGGACAGGGCACAACGAGCAGTACTTC. Translated, it gives CASSSRTGHNEQYF.

About this clone itself: The germline gene is not matched at one end of the junction; a read error may be the cause. The chain has TRBV7-8 and TRBJ2-1; 9 bases are a match to TRBD2. The CDR3 extends over 18 amino acids. Germline V gene lookup returns CDR1 SGHVS and CDR2 FQNEAQ. CDR3 in DNA: TGTGCCAGCGGCTTATACGGAAGCGGGGGGTCCTACGGCAATGAGCAGTTCTTC. Protein: CASGLYGSGGSYGNEQFF.

The V gene is TRBV28, the J gene TRBJ2-3, with D possibly being TRBD1 (5 bases). V dropped 4 bases and J dropped 5 bases, with 16 bases sitting between them. The CDR3 consists of 15 residues. Germline lookup yields CDR1 MDHEN and CDR2 SYDVKM. For the CDR3, the DNA is TGTGCCAGCAGTTCTCCCAGGGCCATGGGAGATACGCAGTATTTT. It translates to CASSSPRAMGDTQYF.

The genes are TRBV29-1 and TRBJ2-1; maybe TRBD2 (6 bases). V was shortened by 6 bases and J by 6 bases, with 12 bases between the two germline ends. The germline gives CDR1 SQVTM, CDR2 ANQGSEA. CDR3 length equals 12 residues. CDR3 residues: CSVGTHANEQFF. For the CDR3, the DNA is TGCAGCGTGGGGACTCATGCCAATGAGCAGTTCTTC.

This chain joins TRBV5-1 and TRBJ1-4; D possibly corresponds to TRBD1 (6 bases). This CDR3 has 15 amino acids. Germline loops: CDR1 SGHRS, CDR2 YFSETQ. The V and J ends lost 6 bases and 4 bases respectively, with 16 bases between them. For the CDR3, the DNA is TGCGCCAGCAACAAACAGGGTCGAGGTAATGAAAAACTGTTTTTT. The encoded protein is CASNKQGRGNEKLFF. Full variable domain (rest looked up from reference TRBV5-1 and TRBJ1-4): KAGVTQTPRYLIKTRGQQVTLSCSPISGHRSVSWYQQTPGQGLQFLFEYFSETQRNKGNFPGRFSGRQFSNSRSEMNVSTLELGDSALYLCASNKQGRGNEKLFFGSGTQLSVL.

The chain carries TRBV6-5 and TRBJ1-2, with D possibly being TRBD1 (5 bases). Trimming removed 4 bases at V and 8 bases at J, with 20 bases between. CDR3 size: 15 residues. Germline CDR1 and CDR2: MNHEY and SVGAGI. CDR3 in DNA: TGTGCCAGCAGTTTGGGACCCGTACACATCGACGGCTACACCTTC. Its protein product is CASSLGPVHIDGYTF.

The CDR3 DNA follows: TGTGCCTGGGCGGAACTGCCGAGCTCCTATAATTCACCCCTCCACTTT. Protein: CAWAELPSSYNSPLHF. The chain combines TRBV30 with TRBJ1-6; D not certain. Per the germline V gene, CDR1 is GTSNPN and CDR2 is SVGIG (reference sequence). Trimming shortened V by 5 bases and J by 0 bases, and 14 bases separated the two germline ends. The length of the CDR3 is 16 residues.

The chain carries TRBV7-2 and TRBJ1-2; possible D gene TRBD1, 5 bases. Trimming pared 2 bases from V and 3 bases from J, leaving 10 bases between. CDR1 and CDR2 (germline): SGHTA, FQGNSA. The CDR3 loop spans 14 amino acids. CDR3 coding DNA: TGTGCCAGCAGCTTAAGCCCGGGGGACTATGGCTACACCTTC. The encoded protein is CASSLSPGDYGYTF.

The chain links TRBV27 to TRBJ1-2, with D unclear. Per germline, CDR1 MNHEY and CDR2 SMNVEV (reference sequence). This CDR3 is 14 amino acids long. V was cut by 5 bases and J by 1 base, with 11 bases left in between. Here the CDR3 DNA reads TGTGCCAGCAGTCCCGGACGGATTAACTATGGCTACACCTTC. Residues: CASSPGRINYGYTF.

This clone was seen a single time. This chain joins TRBV28 and TRBJ2-1, with unresolved D. Germline CDR1 MDHEN, CDR2 SYDVKM. Trimming removed 4 bases at V and 16 bases at J, with 20 bases between. The CDR3 is 13 residues long. Here the CDR3 reads CASSWEGRISIFF. Written as DNA, the CDR3 is TGTGCCAGCAGTTGGGAAGGACGGATCTCGATATTCTTC. The entire variable domain, with the rest obtained from reference TRBV28 and TRBJ2-1, is as follows: DVKVTQSSRYLVKRTGEKVFLECVQDMDHENMFWYRQDPGLGLRLIYFSYDVKMKEKGDIPEGYSVSREKKERFSLILESASTNQTSMYLCASSWEGRISIFFGPGTRLTVL.

The CDR3 DNA reads TGCAGCGTTGGGGGGGCACTCTACGAGCAGTACTTC. It is translated as CSVGGALYEQYF. The V gene is TRBV29-1, the J gene TRBJ2-7, with D possibly called TRBD1 or TRBD2 (6 bases each). Trimming shortened V by 4 bases and J by 3 bases, and 10 bases separated the two germline ends. Germline CDR1 is SQVTM and CDR2 is ANQGSEA. This CDR3 is built from 12 residues.

The rearrangement links TRBV11-2 to TRBJ2-1; TRBD1 aligns across 8 bases. Trimming cost V 5 bases and J 2 bases; bases outside gene matches: 5. The CDR3 length is 15 residues. Germline V gives CDR1 SGHAT, CDR2 FQNNGV. CDR3 DNA: TGTGCCAGCAGCCGCGGGACAGGAGCCTACAATGAGCAGTTCTTC. It specifies CASSRGTGAYNEQFF.

The V and J genes are TRBV20-1 and TRBJ1-2, with 7 bases fitting TRBD1. With V trimmed by 5 bases and J by 6 bases, 3 bases remained unmatched. This CDR3 contains 11 residues. The germline CDR1 and CDR2 sequences are DFQATT and SNEGSKA (reference sequence). The chain's CDR3 is CSAPGTDGYTF. CDR3 bases: TGCAGTGCTCCAGGGACAGATGGCTACACCTTC.

The chain carries TRBV10-3 and TRBJ2-5; a possible D gene is TRBD2 (6 bases). This CDR3 comprises 14 residues. V shed 2 bases and J shed 7 bases, with 14 bases lying between them. CDR1 is ENHRY, CDR2 SYGVKD, per germline. CDR3 bases: TGTGCCATCAGTGAGGGCTCCGGGGGAGGGACCCAGTACTTC. Protein product: CAISEGSGGGTQYF.